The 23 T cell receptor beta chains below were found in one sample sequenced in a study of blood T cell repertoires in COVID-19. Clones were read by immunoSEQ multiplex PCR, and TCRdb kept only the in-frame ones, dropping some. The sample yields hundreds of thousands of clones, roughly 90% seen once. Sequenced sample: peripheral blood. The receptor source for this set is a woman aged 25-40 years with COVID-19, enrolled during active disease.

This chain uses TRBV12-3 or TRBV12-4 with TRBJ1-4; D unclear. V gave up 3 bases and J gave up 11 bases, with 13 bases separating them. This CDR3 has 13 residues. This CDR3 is CASSFGFVQKLFF. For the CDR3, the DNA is TGTGCCAGCAGTTTTGGATTTGTACAGAAACTGTTTTTT.

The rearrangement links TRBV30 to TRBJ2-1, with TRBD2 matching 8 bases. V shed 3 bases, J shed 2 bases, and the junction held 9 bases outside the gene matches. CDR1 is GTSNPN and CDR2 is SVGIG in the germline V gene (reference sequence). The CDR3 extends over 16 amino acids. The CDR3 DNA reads TGTGCCTGGAGGTCACTAGCGGAGAGACCCTACAATGAGCAGTTCTTC. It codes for CAWRSLAERPYNEQFF.

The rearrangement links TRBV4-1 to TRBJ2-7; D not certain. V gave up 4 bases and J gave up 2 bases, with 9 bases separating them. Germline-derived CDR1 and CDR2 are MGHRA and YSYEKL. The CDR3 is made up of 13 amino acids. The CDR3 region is CASSPRVAYEQYF. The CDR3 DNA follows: TGCGCCAGCAGCCCCCGGGTGGCCTACGAGCAGTACTTC.

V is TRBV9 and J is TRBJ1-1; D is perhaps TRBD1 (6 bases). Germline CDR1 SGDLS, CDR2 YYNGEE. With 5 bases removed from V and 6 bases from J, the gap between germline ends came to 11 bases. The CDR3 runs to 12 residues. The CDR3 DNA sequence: TGTGCCAGCAGAGCAACAGGGCCTGAAGCTTTCTTT. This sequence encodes CASRATGPEAFF.

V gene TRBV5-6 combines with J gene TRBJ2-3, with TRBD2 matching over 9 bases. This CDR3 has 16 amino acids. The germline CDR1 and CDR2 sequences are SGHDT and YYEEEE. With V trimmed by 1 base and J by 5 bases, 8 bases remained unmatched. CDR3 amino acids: CASSLRASGVRDTQYF. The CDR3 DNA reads TGTGCCAGCAGCTTGCGGGCTAGCGGGGTGAGAGATACGCAGTATTTT.

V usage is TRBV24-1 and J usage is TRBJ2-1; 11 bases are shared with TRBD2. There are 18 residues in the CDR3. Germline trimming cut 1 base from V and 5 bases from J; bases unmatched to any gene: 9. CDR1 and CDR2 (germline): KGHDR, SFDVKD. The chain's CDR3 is CATSDFATSGEGNNEQFF. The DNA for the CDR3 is TGTGCCACCAGTGATTTTGCGACTAGCGGGGAGGGGAACAATGAGCAGTTCTTC.

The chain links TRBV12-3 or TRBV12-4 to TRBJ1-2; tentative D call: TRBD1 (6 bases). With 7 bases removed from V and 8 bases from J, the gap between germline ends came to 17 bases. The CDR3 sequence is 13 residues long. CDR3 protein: CASNPSQGNGYTF. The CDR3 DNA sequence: TGTGCCAGCAACCCAAGCCAGGGGAACGGCTACACCTTC.

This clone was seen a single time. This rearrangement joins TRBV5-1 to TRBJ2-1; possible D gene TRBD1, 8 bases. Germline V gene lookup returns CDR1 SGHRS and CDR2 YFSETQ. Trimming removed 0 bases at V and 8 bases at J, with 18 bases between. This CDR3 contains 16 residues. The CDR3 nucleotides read TGCGCCAGCAGCTTGGAAGCGGGGACAGGCGGGTATGAGCAGTTCTTC. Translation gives CASSLEAGTGGYEQFF.

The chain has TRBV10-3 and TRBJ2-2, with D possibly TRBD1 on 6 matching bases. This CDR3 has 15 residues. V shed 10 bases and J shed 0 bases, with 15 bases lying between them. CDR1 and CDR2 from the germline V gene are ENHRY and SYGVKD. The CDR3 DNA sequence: TGTGCCACACAGAGACAGGATTCGAACACCGGGGAGCTGTTTTTT. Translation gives CATQRQDSNTGELFF.

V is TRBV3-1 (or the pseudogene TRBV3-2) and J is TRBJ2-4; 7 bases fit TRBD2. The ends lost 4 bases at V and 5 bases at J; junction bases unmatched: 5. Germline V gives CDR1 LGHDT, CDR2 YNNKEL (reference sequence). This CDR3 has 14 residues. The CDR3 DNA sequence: TGTGCCAGCAGCCGCGGGGGAGGAGAAAACATTCAGTACTTC. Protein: CASSRGGGENIQYF.

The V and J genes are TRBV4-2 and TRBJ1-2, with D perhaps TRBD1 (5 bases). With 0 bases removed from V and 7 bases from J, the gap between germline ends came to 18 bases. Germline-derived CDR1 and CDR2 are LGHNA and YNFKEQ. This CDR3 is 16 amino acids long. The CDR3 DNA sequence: TGTGCCAGCAGCCAAGAACCCGGGCAGGGAGGTGGTGGCTACACCTTC. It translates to CASSQEPGQGGGGYTF.

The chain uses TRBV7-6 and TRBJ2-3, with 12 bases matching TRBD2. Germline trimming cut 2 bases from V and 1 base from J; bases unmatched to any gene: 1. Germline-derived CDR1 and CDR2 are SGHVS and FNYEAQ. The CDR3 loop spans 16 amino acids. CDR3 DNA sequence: TGTGCCAGCAGCTTAACTAGCGGGGGGCGCACAGATACGCAGTATTTT. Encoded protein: CASSLTSGGRTDTQYF.

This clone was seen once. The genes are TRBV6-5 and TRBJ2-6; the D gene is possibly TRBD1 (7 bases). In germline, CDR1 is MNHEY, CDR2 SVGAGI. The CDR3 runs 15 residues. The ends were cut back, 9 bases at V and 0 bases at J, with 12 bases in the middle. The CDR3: CARAGTASGANVLTF. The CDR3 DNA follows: TGTGCCAGGGCGGGGACAGCCTCTGGGGCCAACGTCCTGACTTTC.

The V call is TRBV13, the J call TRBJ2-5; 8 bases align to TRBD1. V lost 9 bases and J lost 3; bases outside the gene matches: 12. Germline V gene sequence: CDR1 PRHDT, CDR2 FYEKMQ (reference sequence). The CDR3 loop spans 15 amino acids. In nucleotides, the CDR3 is TGTGCCAGTAGCCTGATGGGACAGGAAAAAGAGACCCAGTACTTC. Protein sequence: CASSLMGQEKETQYF.

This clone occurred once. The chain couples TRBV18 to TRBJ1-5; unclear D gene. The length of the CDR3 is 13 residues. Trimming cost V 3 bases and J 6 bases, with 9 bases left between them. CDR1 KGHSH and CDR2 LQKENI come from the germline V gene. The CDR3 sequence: CASSPGRVQPQHF. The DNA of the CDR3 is TGTGCCAGCTCACCCGGGAGGGTTCAGCCCCAGCATTTT.

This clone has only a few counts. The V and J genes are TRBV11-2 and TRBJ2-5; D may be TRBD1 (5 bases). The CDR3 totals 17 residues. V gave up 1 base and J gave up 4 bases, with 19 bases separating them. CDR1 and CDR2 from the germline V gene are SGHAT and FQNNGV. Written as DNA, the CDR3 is TGTGCCAGCAGCTTAGTTTCGTCCCAGACAGAGCGAGAGACCCAGTACTTC. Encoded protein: CASSLVSSQTERETQYF.

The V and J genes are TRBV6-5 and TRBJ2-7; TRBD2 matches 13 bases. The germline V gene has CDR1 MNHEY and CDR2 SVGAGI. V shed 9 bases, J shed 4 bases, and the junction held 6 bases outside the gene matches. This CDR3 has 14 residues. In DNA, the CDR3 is TGTGCCAGTTCGGGACTAGCGGGACTATACGAGCAGTACTTC. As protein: CASSGLAGLYEQYF.

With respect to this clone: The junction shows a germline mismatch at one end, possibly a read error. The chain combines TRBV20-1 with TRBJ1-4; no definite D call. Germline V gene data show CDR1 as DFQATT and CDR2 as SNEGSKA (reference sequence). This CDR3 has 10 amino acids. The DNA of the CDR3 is TGCAGTGCTAAGTTAAATGAGTACTCTTTT. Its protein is CSAKLNEYSF.

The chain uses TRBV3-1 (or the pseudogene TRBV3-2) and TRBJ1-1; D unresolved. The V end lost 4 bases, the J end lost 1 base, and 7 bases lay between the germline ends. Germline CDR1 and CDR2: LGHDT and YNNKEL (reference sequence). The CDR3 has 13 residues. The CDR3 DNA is TGTGCCAGCAGCCGGCGAGGGAACACTGAAGCTTTCTTT. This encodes CASSRRGNTEAFF.

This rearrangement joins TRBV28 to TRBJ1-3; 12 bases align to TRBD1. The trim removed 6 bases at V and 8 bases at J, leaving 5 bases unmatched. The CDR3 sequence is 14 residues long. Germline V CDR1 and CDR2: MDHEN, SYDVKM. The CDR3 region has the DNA TGTGCCAGCAGCCGGGGACAGGGGGCGGACACCATATATTTT. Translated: CASSRGQGADTIYF. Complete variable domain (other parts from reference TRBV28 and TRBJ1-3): DVKVTQSSRYLVKRTGEKVFLECVQDMDHENMFWYRQDPGLGLRLIYFSYDVKMKEKGDIPEGYSVSREKKERFSLILESASTNQTSMYLCASSRGQGADTIYFGEGSWLTVV.

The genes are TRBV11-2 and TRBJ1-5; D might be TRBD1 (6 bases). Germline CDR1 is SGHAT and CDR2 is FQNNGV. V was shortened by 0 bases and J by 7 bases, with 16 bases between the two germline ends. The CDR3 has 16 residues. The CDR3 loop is CASSLDLGGRSQPQHF. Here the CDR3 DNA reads TGTGCCAGCAGCTTAGATCTTGGGGGCCGGTCACAGCCCCAGCATTTT.

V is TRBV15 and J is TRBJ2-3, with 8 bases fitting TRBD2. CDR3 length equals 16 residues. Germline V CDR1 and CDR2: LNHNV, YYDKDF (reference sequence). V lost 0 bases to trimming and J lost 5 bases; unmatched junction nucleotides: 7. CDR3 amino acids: CATSRDTGGVEDTQYF. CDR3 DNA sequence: TGTGCCACCAGCAGAGATACCGGGGGGGTGGAAGATACGCAGTATTTT. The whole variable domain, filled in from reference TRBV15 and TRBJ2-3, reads DAMVIQNPRYQVTQFGKPVTLSCSQTLNHNVMYWYQQKSSQAPKLLFHYYDKDFNNEADTPDNFQSRRPNTSFCFLDIRSPGLGDTAMYLCATSRDTGGVEDTQYFGPGTRLTVL.

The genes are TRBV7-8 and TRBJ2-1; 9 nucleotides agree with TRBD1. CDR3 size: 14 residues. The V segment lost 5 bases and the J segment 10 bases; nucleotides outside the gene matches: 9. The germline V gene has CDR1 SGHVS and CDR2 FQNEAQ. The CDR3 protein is CASSGDRERGEQFF. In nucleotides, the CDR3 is TGTGCCAGCAGCGGGGACAGGGAGAGAGGGGAGCAGTTCTTC.